This TCR beta chain was found in a study of blood T cell repertoires in COVID-19. Study context: COVID-19 samples from acute and convalescent phases originated in the United States, Italy and Spain. Nucleic acid was either cDNA or gDNA, and it came from T cells, B-cell-depleted T cells, or PBMCs.

In the original processing: The authors estimated nucleated cell counts from reference gene primer amplification. TCRdb keeps only in-frame clones here, not all; method: immunoSEQ multiplex PCR. That table gives V, J and clone size, and the DNA gave D and trimming. Of 130,000 to 150,000 clones listed, roughly three quarters are singletons. The V end was cut by 8 bases, the J end by 2 bases, with 25 bases between. The germline CDR1 and CDR2 sequences are MNHNY and SVGAGI (reference sequence). This CDR3 region has 17 residues. The sample comprised peripheral blood. This TCR was recovered from a woman in her sixties or seventies with acute or convalescent COVID-19. The chain joins TRBV6-6 to TRBJ2-7, with a possible D match to TRBD2 (7 bases). CDR3 region: CASGLSARGGRTYEQYF. CDR3 DNA sequence: TGTGCCAGCGGTCTCTCAGCAAGGGGGGGAAGGACCTACGAGCAGTACTTC.